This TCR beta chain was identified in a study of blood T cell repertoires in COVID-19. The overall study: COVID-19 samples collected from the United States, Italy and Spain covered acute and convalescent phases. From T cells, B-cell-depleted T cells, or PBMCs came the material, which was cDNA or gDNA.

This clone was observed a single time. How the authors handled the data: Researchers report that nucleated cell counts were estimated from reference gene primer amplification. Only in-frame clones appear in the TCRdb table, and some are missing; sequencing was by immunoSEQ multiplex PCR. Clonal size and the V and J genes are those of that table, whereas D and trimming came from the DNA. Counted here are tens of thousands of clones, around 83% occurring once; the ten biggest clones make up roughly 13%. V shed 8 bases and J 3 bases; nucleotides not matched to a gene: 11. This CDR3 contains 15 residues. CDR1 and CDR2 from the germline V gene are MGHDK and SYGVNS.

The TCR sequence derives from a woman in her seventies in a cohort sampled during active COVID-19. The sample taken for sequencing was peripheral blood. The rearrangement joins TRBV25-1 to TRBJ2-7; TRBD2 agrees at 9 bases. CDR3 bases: TGTGCCAGCGGGGGCATAGCGGGAGTGGACTACGAGCAGTACTTC. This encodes CASGGIAGVDYEQYF.